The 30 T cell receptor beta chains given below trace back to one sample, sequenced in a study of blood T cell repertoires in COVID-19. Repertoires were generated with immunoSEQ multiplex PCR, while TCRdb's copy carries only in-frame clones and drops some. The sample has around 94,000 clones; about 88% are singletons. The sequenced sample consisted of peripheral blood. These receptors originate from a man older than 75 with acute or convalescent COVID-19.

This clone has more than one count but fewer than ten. The CDR3 DNA reads TGTGCCAGTAGTCCGGGAGGGCCGGGCACCGGGGAGCTGTTTTTT. It yields the protein CASSPGGPGTGELFF. The chain couples TRBV19 to TRBJ2-2; 8 positions agree with TRBD2. Germline V gene sequence: CDR1 LNHDA, CDR2 SQIVND (reference sequence). The CDR3 has 15 residues. The trim removed 5 bases at V and 4 bases at J, leaving 6 bases unmatched.

The CDR3 loop reads CASSPQGAGLALSSYNEQFF. The CDR3 nucleotides are TGTGCCAGCAGTCCACAGGGGGCCGGACTAGCACTTAGCTCCTACAATGAGCAGTTCTTC. The chain uses TRBV27 and TRBJ2-1, with a weak D call TRBD1 (9 bases). V was clipped by 5 bases and J by 0 bases, with 26 bases between them. The CDR3 is made up of 20 amino acids. The germline CDR1 and CDR2 sequences are MNHEY and SMNVEV (reference sequence).

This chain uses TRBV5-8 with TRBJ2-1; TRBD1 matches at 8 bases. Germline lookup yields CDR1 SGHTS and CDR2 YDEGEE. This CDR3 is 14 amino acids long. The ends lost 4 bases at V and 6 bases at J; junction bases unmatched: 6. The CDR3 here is CASSRGQEVNEQFF. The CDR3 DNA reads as TGTGCCAGCAGCCGGGGACAGGAGGTCAATGAGCAGTTCTTC.

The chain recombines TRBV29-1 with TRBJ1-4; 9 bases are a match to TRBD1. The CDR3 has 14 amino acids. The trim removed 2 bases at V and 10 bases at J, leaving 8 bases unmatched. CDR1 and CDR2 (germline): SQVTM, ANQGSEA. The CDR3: CSVERRTGEGKLFF. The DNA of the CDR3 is TGCAGCGTTGAAAGAAGGACAGGGGAGGGAAAACTGTTTTTT. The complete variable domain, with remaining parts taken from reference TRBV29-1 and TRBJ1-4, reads SAVISQKPSRDICQRGTSLTIQCQVDSQVTMMFWYRQQPGQSLTLIATANQGSEATYESGFVIDKFPISRPNLTFSTLTVSNMSPEDSSIYLCSVERRTGEGKLFFGSGTQLSVL.

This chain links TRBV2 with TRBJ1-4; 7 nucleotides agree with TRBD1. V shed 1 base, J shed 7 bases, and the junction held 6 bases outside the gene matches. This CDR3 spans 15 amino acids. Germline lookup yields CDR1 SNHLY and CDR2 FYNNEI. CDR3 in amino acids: CASSEDRGYSEKLFF. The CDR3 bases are TGTGCCAGCAGTGAAGACAGGGGCTACAGTGAAAAACTGTTTTTT. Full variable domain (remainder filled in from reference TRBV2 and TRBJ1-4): EPEVTQTPSHQVTQMGQEVILRCVPISNHLYFYWYRQILGQKVEFLVSFYNNEISEKSEIFDDQFSVERPDGSNFTLKIRSTKLEDSAMYFCASSEDRGYSEKLFFGSGTQLSVL.

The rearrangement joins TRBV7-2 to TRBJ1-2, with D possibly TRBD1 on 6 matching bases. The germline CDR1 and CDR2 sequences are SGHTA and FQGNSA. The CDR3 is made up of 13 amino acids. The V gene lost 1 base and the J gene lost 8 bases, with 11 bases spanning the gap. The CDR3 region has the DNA TGTGCCAGCAGCTTAGACAGGGCTGGAGGCTACACCTTC. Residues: CASSLDRAGGYTF.

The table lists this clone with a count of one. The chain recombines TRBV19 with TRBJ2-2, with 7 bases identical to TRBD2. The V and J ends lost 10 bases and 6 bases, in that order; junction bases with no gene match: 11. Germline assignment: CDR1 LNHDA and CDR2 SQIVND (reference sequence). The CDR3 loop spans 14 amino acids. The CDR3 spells CATQGGVKAGELFF. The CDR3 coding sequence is TGTGCCACTCAGGGAGGGGTTAAGGCCGGGGAGCTGTTTTTT. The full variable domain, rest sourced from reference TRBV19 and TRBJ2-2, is DGGITQSPKYLFRKEGQNVTLSCEQNLNHDAMYWYRQDPGQGLRLIYYSQIVNDFQKGDIAEGYSVSREKKESFPLTVTSAQKNPTAFYLCATQGGVKAGELFFGEGSRLTVL.

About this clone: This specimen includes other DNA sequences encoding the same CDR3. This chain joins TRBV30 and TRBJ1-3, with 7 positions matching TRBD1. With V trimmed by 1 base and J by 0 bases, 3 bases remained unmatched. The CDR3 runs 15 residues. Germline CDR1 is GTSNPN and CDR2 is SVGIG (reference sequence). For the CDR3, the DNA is TGTGCCTGGAGTGGACAGGGCTTCTCTGGAAACACCATATATTTT. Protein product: CAWSGQGFSGNTIYF.

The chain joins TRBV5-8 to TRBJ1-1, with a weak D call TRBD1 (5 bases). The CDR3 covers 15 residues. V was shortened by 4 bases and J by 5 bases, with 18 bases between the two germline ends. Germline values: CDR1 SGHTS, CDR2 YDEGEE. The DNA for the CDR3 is TGTGCCAGCAGCCCCCCGCGGAGCAGGGTGACTGAAGCTTTCTTT. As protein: CASSPPRSRVTEAFF.

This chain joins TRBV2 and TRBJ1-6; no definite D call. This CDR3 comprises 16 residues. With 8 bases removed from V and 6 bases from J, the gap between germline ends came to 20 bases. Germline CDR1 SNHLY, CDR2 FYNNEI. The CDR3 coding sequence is TGTGCCAGCGCCCTCCGGATGGGCAGGTTTAATTCACCCCTCCACTTT. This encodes CASALRMGRFNSPLHF. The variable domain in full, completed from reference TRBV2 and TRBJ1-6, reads EPEVTQTPSHQVTQMGQEVILRCVPISNHLYFYWYRQILGQKVEFLVSFYNNEISEKSEIFDDQFSVERPDGSNFTLKIRSTKLEDSAMYFCASALRMGRFNSPLHFGNGTRLTVT.

Here the CDR3 DNA reads TGTGCCAGCAGCTTAAGAGACAGAGGCTCCTACGAGCAGTACTTC. Amino acid sequence: CASSLRDRGSYEQYF. The gene calls are TRBV11-2 and TRBJ2-7; tentative D call: TRBD1 (5 bases). Trimming took off 2 bases at V and 0 bases at J, with 11 bases between the two ends. This CDR3 region has 15 residues. Germline CDR1 and CDR2: SGHAT and FQNNGV. The whole variable domain, filled in from reference TRBV11-2 and TRBJ2-7, reads EAGVAQSPRYKIIEKRQSVAFWCNPISGHATLYWYQQILGQGPKLLIQFQNNGVVDDSQLPKDRFSAERLKGVDSTLKIQPAKLEDSAVYLCASSLRDRGSYEQYFGPGTRLTVT.

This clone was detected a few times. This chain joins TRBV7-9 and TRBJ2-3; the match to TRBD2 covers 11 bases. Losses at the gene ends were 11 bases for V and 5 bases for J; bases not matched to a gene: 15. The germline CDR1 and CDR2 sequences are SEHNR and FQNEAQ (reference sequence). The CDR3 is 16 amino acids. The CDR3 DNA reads TGTGCCGGGGGAAGGGCCGGACTAGCGGGCTTAGATACGCAGTATTTT. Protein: CAGGRAGLAGLDTQYF.

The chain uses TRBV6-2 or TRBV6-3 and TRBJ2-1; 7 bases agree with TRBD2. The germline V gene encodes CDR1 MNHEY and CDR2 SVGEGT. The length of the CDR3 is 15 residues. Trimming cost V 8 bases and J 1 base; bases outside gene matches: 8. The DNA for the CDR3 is TGTGCCAGCGGCCGGTTGGGGGGGTCCTACAATGAGCAGTTCTTC. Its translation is CASGRLGGSYNEQFF.

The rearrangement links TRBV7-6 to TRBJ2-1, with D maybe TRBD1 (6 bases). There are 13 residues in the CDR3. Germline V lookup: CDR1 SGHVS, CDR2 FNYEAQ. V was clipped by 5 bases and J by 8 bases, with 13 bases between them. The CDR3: CASSLDSAHEQFF. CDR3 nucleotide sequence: TGTGCCAGCAGCCTGGACAGTGCCCATGAGCAGTTCTTC.

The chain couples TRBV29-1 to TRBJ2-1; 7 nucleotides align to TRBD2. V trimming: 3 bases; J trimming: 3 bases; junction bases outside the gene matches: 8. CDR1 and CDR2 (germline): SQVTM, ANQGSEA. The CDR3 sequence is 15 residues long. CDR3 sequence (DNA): TGCAGCGTTGATCTGGGCGGGAGTCACTACAATGAGCAGTTCTTC. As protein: CSVDLGGSHYNEQFF.

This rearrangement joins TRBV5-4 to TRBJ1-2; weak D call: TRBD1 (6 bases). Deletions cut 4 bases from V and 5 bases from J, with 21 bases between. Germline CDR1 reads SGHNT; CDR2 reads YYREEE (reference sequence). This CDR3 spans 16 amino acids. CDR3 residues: CASSPANDRIRYGYTF. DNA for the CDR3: TGTGCCAGCAGCCCGGCGAATGACAGGATACGGTATGGCTACACCTTC. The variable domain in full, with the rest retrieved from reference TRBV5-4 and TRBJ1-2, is ETGVTQSPTHLIKTRGQQVTLRCSSQSGHNTVSWYQQALGQGPQFIFQYYREEENGRGNFPPRFSGLQFPNYSSELNVNALELDDSALYLCASSPANDRIRYGYTFGSGTRLTVV.

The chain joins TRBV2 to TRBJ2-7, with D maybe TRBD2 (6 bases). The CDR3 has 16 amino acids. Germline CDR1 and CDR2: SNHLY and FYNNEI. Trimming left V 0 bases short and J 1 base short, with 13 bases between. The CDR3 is CASSEAELANSYEQYF. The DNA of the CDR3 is TGTGCCAGCAGTGAAGCGGAGCTAGCGAATTCCTACGAGCAGTACTTC.

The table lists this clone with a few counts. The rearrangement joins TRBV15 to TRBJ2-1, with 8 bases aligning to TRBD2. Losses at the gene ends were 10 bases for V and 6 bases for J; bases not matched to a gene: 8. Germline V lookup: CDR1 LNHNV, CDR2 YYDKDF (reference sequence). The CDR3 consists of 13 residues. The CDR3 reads CAIRAGAGNEQFF. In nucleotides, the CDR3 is TGTGCCATTAGAGCGGGAGCTGGCAATGAGCAGTTCTTC.

The CDR3 nucleotides are TGTGCCAGCAGCCAGGGGGGCGGGGAGCTGTTTTTT. This translates into CASSQGGGELFF. The chain uses TRBV7-9 and TRBJ2-2; D may be TRBD1 (7 bases). Trimming took 5 bases from V and 7 from J, leaving 8 bases between them. The CDR3 is 12 amino acids. Germline-derived CDR1 and CDR2 are SEHNR and FQNEAQ (reference sequence).

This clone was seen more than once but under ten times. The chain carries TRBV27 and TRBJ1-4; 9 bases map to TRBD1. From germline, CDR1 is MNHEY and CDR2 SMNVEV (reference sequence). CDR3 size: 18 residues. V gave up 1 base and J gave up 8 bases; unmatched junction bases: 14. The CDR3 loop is CASSLYARHRGLGEKLFF. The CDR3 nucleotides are TGTGCCAGCAGTTTATACGCGCGGCACAGGGGGCTCGGGGAAAAACTGTTTTTT.

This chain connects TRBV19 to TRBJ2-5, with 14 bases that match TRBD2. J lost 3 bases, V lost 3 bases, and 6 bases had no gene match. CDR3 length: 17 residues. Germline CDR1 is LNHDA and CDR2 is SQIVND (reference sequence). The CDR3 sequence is CASSITRGLAGEETQYF. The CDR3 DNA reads TGTGCCAGTAGTATTACTCGGGGACTAGCGGGAGAAGAGACCCAGTACTTC.

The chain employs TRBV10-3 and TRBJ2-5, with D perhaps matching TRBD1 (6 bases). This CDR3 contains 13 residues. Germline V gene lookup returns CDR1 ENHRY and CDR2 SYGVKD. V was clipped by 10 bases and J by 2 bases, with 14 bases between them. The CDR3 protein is CATRGEPQETQYF. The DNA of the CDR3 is TGTGCCACCAGGGGCGAGCCACAAGAGACCCAGTACTTC.

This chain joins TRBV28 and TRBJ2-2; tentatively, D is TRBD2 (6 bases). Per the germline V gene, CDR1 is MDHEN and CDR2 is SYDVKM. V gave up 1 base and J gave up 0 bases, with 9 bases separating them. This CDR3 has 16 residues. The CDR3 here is CASSLSASANTGELFF. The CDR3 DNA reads TGTGCCAGCAGTTTATCAGCTAGCGCGAACACCGGGGAGCTGTTTTTT.

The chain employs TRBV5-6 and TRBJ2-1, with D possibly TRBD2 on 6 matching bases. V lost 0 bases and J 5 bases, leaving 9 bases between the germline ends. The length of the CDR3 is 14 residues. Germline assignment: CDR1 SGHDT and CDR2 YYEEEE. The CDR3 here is CASSLVGTHNEQFF. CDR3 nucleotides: TGTGCCAGCAGCTTGGTGGGGACTCACAATGAGCAGTTCTTC.

This chain's CDR3 is CSVVRVNYGYTF. As DNA, the CDR3 is TGCAGCGTTGTGAGGGTTAACTATGGCTACACCTTC. The chain employs TRBV29-1 and TRBJ1-2; no reliable D call. The germline V and J ends were trimmed by 4 bases and 1 base, with 7 bases remaining between them. The CDR3 consists of 12 residues. The germline gives CDR1 SQVTM, CDR2 ANQGSEA.

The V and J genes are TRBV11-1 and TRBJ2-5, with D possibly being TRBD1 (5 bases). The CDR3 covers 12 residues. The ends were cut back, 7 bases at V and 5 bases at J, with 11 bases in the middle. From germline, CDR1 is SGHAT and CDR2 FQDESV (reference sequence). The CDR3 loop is CASNKGQETQYF. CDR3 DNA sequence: TGTGCCAGCAACAAGGGGCAGGAGACCCAGTACTTC. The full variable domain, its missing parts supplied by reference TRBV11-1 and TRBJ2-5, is EAEVAQSPRYKITEKSQAVAFWCDPISGHATLYWYRQILGQGPELLVQFQDESVVDDSQLPKDRFSAERLKGVDSTLKIQPAELGDSAMYLCASNKGQETQYFGPGTRLLVL.

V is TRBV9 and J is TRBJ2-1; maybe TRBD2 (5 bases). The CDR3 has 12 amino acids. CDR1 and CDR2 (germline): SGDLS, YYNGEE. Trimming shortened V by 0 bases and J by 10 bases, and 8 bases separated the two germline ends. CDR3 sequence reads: CASSVETGEQFF. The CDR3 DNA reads TGTGCCAGCAGCGTAGAAACGGGAGAGCAGTTCTTC.

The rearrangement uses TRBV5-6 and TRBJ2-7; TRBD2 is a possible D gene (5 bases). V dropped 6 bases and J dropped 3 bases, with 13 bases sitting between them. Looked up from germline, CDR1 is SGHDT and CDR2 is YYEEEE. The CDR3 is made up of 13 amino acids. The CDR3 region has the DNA TGTGCCAGCACCCGACGGAGCGGCTACGAGCAGTACTTC. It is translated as CASTRRSGYEQYF.

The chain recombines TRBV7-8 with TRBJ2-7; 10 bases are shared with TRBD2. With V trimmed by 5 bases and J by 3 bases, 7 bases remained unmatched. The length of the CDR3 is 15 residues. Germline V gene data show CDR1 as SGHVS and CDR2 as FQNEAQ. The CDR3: CASSLGLAGVYEQYF. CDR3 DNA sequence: TGTGCCAGCAGCCTCGGGCTAGCGGGAGTCTACGAGCAGTACTTC.

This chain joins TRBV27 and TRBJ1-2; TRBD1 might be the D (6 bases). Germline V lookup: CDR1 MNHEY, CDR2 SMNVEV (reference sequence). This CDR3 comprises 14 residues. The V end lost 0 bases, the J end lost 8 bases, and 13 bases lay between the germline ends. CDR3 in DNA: TGTGCCAGCAGTTTATCAGCACAGGGTGACGGCTACACCTTC. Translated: CASSLSAQGDGYTF.